The present T cell receptor (beta chain) was sequenced within a study of T cell repertoires in cytomegalovirus infection (dated by TCRdb to about 2019). As for the study more broadly: Peptide stimulations targeted recently identified HLA-C-restricted CMV epitopes, whose presentation resists viral immunomodulation, together with well-studied HLA-B-restricted epitopes. Donor HLA type was relevant to the analysis, because carriage of CMV infection together with the matching HLA type was indicated by public TCR beta signatures.

Here is what the overall study found, with its caveats: Carriers of CMV infection plus the relevant HLA type were discriminated by the cumulative frequency of public TCR beta family members in the study cohort and in an independent approximately 360-donor cohort. The ex vivo response was dominated by HLA-C-restricted CMV-specific TCR beta clonotypes, which also provided the single most frequent clonotype in two of eight donors.

This clonotype was observed at least ten times. What this receptor recognizes is not known. No base qualities exist here, and no much larger clone lies one base off it. The sample's treatment or condition label is to be understood as: in vitro stimulation with specific CMV peptide epitopes to enrich CMV-specific T cells. Data came from an Illumina HiSeq 1500. The public reads were run again by TCRdb, first through fastp at Q25 and then through MiXCR, and only productive beta chains were kept. Under each unique CDR3 protein, matching rows form one entry showing the most common genes and DNA. Present in this sample are about half a million distinct CDR3 sequences, around a third of which were seen just once. Clones ranked in the top ten supply roughly 16% of the sample. The sequencing here drew on cultured PBMCs, taken from culture after CMV antigen stimulation. This clonotype was sampled from a human donor in good health (CMV status not recorded). Some clones in this sample may be carry-over from other donors' samples.

Read as DNA, the sequence is TGTGCCAGCAGCCGCCACGGACTAGCGGGAGGGGCGACTATAGTAGGTAATGAGCAGTTCTTC. It translates as CASSRHGLAGGATIVGNEQFF. This chain joins TRBV7-2 to TRBJ2-1; 15 middle bases align to TRBD2. Per the germline V gene, SGHTA is the CDR1 and FQGNSA is the CDR2. The junction shows trimming of 5 bases on V and 7 bases on J, and the gene matches do not reach 21 bases of it. The CDR3 sequence holds 21 residues, the cysteine and phenylalanine included. The CDR3 DNA has 63 bases and is translated from base 1.